This TCR beta chain was identified during a study of memory CD4+ T cells and cytomegalovirus serostatus. Study results and caveats: A US-trained random forest predicted CMV serostatus with median AUC around 0.9.

Notes on this clone: The antigen remains undetermined.

The sort gate was single viable CD3+CD4+CD8-CD45RO+ cells for memory CD4+ T cells. Serostatus was set by detecting CMV pp150, pp28, p38, p52 IgG. Looked up from germline, CDR1 is MNHNS and CDR2 is SASEGT. The CDR3 sequence is 11 residues long. The germline V and J ends were trimmed by 11 bases and 4 bases, with 9 bases remaining between them. Method: immunoSEQ multiplex PCR; TCRdb's copy keeps in-frame clones and lacks some. The repertoire includes about 25,000 clones, 75% of them detected once, and about 1% sits in the top ten. The sequencing sample was made of memory CD4+ T cells from blood. The chain joins TRBV6-1 to TRBJ1-3; TRBD1 might be the D (6 bases). This receptor was taken from an adult in good health and CMV-seronegative. Here the CDR3 reads CAYGTGNTIYF. The CDR3 DNA follows: TGTGCCTATGGGACAGGAAACACCATATATTTT.